The entry that follows covers one T cell receptor beta chain sequence. The antigen remains undetermined. The source of the sample is a study of T cell repertoires in ileal Crohn's disease. Trimming cost V 4 bases and J 6 bases, with 14 bases left between them. Germline values: CDR1 SGHNT, CDR2 YYREEE (reference sequence). The CDR3 runs to 13 residues. The time point: neoterminal ileum biopsy at postoperative endoscopy, about 6 months after surgery. Overall study results and limits: Clonal expansions were more frequent in active smokers than non-smokers at surgery. Postoperative endoscopy occurred within one year, median about 7 months. Every patient over 26.8% clonality showed endoscopic recurrence.

TCRB immunosequencing input was roughly 500 nanograms of biopsy DNA per sample. Generated by immunoSEQ multiplex PCR, the TCRdb table keeps only in-frame clones and is missing some. This sample has some 10,000 clones; 78% occur once, and the top ten carry 18%. Material: ileal tissue. The chain links TRBV5-4 to TRBJ2-7; tentatively, D is TRBD1 (6 bases). The clonotype originates from an adult with Crohn's disease. The CDR3 DNA sequence: TGTGCCAGCAGCCCACATCGGACAGTCGAGCAGTACTTC. As protein: CASSPHRTVEQYF.